These 8 T cell receptor beta chains came from one sample sequenced in a study of CD8 T cells in Susac syndrome. Random hexamers were used to reverse transcribe an amount of 0.5 to 1 ug RNA. One entry per CDR3 protein results from TCRdb running MiXCR on the immunoSEQ multiplex PCR reads. This sample has 120,000 to 150,000 distinct CDR3 sequences, with roughly 94% found just once. Sequencing was performed on CD4+ T cells from PBMCs. The receptor set was obtained from a human donor in good health.

The chain combines TRBV29-1 with TRBJ2-7; 7 bases line up with TRBD1. This CDR3 has 13 residues. V trimming: 6 bases; J trimming: 7 bases; junction bases outside the gene matches: 12. Per the germline V gene, CDR1 is SQVTM and CDR2 is ANQGSEA. The CDR3 is CSVSGTDGLEQYF. CDR3 DNA: TGCAGCGTGTCAGGGACAGACGGGTTGGAGCAGTACTTC.

The rearrangement joins TRBV6-1 to TRBJ2-3, with 13 bases fitting TRBD2. With 7 bases clipped from V and 1 base from J, the junction kept 8 bases outside the gene matches. This CDR3 contains 17 residues. Germline V gene sequence: CDR1 MNHNS, CDR2 SASEGT. The CDR3 DNA reads as TGTGCCAGCAATCCGGGACTAGCGGGATTGGGCACAGATACGCAGTATTTT. This sequence encodes CASNPGLAGLGTDTQYF.

The J gene is TRBJ1-2, the V gene TRBV5-6, with D possibly being TRBD1 (6 bases). The germline V gene encodes CDR1 SGHDT and CDR2 YYEEEE. The CDR3 runs 17 residues. V gave up 4 bases and J gave up 0 bases, with 19 bases separating them. Here the CDR3 reads CASSQWRGASSNYGYTF. The CDR3 DNA reads as TGTGCCAGCAGCCAATGGCGGGGGGCCAGTTCTAACTATGGCTACACCTTC.

This chain uses TRBV25-1 with TRBJ2-7; D might be TRBD1 or TRBD2, each matching 5 bases. Trimming removed 2 bases from V and 0 bases from J, with 11 bases in between. The CDR3 is made up of 15 amino acids. From germline, CDR1 is MGHDK and CDR2 SYGVNS. DNA for the CDR3: TGTGCCAGCAGTGAAGGGACGTACCTCTCCTACGAGCAGTACTTC. This codes for CASSEGTYLSYEQYF.

This sequence joins TRBV20-1 and TRBJ2-5; D is unresolved. Germline V gene data show CDR1 as DFQATT and CDR2 as SNEGSKA (reference sequence). The CDR3 contains 14 residues. Trimming took off 3 bases at V and 5 bases at J, with 16 bases between the two ends. CDR3 loop: CSARELPPGETQYF. CDR3 nucleotides: TGCAGTGCTAGGGAGTTGCCCCCTGGGGAGACCCAGTACTTC.

This chain joins TRBV6-2 or TRBV6-3 and TRBJ2-2, with D perhaps being TRBD1 or TRBD2 (6 bases each). V dropped 8 bases and J dropped 2 bases, with 15 bases sitting between them. Germline CDR1 is MNHEY and CDR2 is SVGEGT. This CDR3 region has 15 residues. The CDR3 nucleotides are TGTGCCAGCGGATTGCGGGACAAAAACACCGGGGAGCTGTTTTTT. This codes for CASGLRDKNTGELFF.

This chain joins TRBV20-1 and TRBJ1-4; D not resolved. Germline CDR1 DFQATT, CDR2 SNEGSKA (reference sequence). The CDR3 runs 15 residues. The V and J ends lost 0 bases and 0 bases respectively, with 8 bases between them. Here the CDR3 reads CSARDIVATNEKLFF. DNA for the CDR3: TGCAGTGCTAGAGATATTGTTGCAACTAATGAAAAACTGTTTTTT.

V usage is TRBV3-1 and J usage is TRBJ2-7; 9 bases fit TRBD2. CDR1 is LGHDT, CDR2 YNNKEL, per germline (reference sequence). CDR3 size: 14 residues. V lost 5 bases to trimming and J lost 6 bases; unmatched junction nucleotides: 8. CDR3 region: CASSLTSGPFEQYF. Here the CDR3 DNA reads TGTGCCAGCAGCTTGACTAGCGGTCCATTCGAGCAGTACTTC.